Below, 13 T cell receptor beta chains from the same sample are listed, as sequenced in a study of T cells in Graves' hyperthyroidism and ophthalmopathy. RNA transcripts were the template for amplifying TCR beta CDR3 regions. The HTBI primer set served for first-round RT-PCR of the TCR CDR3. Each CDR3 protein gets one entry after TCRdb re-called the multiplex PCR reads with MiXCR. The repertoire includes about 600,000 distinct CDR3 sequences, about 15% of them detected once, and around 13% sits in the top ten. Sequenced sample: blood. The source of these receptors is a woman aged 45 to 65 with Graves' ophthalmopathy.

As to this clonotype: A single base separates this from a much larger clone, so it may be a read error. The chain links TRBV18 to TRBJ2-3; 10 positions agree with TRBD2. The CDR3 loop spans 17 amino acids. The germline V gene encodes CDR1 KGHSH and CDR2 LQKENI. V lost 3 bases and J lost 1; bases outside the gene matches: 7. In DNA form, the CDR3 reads TGTGCCAGCTCACCCCTAGCTCTAGCGGGAGGCACAGATACGCAGTATTTT. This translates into CASSPLALAGGTDTQYF.

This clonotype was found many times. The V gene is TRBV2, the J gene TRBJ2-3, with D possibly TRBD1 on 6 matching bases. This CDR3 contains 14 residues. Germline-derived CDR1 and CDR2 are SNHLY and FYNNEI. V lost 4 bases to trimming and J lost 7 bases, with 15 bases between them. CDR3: CASSVRDIVNTQYF. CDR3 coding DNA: TGTGCCAGCAGTGTACGGGACATAGTTAATACGCAGTATTTT.

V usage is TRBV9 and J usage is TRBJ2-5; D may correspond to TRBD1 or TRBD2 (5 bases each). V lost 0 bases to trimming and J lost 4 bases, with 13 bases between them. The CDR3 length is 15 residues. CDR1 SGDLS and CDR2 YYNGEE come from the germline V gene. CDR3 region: CASSVDSGRGETQYF. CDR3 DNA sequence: TGTGCCAGCAGCGTAGATTCGGGGCGAGGAGAGACCCAGTACTTC. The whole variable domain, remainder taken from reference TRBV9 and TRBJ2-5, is DSGVTQTPKHLITATGQRVTLRCSPRSGDLSVYWYQQSLDQGLQFLIQYYNGEERAKGNILERFSAQQFPDLHSELNLSSLELGDSALYFCASSVDSGRGETQYFGPGTRLLVL.

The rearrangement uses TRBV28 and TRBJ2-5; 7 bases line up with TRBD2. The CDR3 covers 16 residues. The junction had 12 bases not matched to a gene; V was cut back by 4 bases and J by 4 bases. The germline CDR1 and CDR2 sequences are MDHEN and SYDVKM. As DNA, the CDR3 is TGTGCCAGCAGTTCCCCGGGGAGGGGAAGGAGAGAGACCCAGTACTTC. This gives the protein CASSSPGRGRRETQYF.

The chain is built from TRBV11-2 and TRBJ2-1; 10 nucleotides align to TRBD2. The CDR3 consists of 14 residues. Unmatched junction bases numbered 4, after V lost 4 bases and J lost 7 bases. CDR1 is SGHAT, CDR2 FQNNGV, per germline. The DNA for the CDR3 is TGTGCCAGCAGCTCCCTAGCGGGAGTGAATGAGCAGTTCTTC. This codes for CASSSLAGVNEQFF. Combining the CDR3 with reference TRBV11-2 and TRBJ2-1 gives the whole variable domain EAGVAQSPRYKIIEKRQSVAFWCNPISGHATLYWYQQILGQGPKLLIQFQNNGVVDDSQLPKDRFSAERLKGVDSTLKIQPAKLEDSAVYLCASSSLAGVNEQFFGPGTRLTVL.

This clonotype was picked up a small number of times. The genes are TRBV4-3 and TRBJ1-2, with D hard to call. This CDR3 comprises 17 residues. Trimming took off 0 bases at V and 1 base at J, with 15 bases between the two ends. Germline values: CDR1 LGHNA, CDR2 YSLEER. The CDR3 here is CASSQDKADPHNYGYTF. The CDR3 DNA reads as TGCGCCAGCAGCCAAGATAAGGCCGACCCCCATAACTATGGCTACACCTTC.

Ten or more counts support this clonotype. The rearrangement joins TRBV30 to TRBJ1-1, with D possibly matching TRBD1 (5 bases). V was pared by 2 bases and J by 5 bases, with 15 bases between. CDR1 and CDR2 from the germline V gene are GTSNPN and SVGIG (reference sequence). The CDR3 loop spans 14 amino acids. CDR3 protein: CAWSLFSGRTEAFF. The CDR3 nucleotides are TGTGCCTGGAGTTTGTTTTCAGGGAGGACTGAAGCTTTCTTT. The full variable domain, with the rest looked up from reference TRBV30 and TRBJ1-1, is SQTIHQWPATLVQPVGSPLSLECTVEGTSNPNLYWYRQAAGRGLQLLFYSVGIGQISSEVPQNLSASRPQDRQFILSSKKLLLSDSGFYLCAWSLFSGRTEAFFGQGTRLTVV.

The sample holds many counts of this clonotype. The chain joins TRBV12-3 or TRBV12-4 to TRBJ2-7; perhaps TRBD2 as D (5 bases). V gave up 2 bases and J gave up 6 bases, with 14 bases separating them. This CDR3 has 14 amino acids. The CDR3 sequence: CASSLRTPSVEQYF. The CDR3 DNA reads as TGTGCCAGCAGTTTAAGGACTCCATCAGTCGAGCAGTACTTC.

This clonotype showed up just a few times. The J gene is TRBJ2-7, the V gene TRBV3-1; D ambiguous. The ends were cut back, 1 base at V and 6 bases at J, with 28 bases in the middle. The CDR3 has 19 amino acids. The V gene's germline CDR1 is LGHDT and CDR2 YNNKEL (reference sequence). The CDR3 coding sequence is TGTGCCAGCAGCCAAGGTCGAGGCGAATCGCCCTTCCCAGAAGCCGAGCAGTACTTC. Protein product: CASSQGRGESPFPEAEQYF.

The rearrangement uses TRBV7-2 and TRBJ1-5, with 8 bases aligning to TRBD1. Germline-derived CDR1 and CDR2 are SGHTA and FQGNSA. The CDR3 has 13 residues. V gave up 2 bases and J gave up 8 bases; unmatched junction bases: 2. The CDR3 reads CASSLSGGKPQHF. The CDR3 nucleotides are TGTGCCAGCAGCTTATCAGGGGGCAAGCCCCAGCATTTT.

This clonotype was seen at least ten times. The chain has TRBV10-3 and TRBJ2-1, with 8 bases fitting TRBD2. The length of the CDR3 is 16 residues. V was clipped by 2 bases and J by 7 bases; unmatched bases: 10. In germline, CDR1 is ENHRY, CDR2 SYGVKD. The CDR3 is CAISEAAGAPGNEQFF. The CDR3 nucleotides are TGTGCCATCAGTGAGGCAGCGGGAGCTCCCGGTAATGAGCAGTTCTTC.

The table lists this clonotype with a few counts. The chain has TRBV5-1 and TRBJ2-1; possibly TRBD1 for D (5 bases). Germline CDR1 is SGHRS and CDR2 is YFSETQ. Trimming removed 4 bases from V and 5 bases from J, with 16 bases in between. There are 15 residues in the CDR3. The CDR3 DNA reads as TGCGCCAGCAGCCTCGTCCCAGGGTCGAACAATGAGCAGTTCTTC. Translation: CASSLVPGSNNEQFF.

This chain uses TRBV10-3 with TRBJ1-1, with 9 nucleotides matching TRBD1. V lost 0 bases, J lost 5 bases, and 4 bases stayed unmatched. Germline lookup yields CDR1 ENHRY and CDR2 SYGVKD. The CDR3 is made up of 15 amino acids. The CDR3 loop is CAISESGQGWTEAFF. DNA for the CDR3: TGTGCCATCAGTGAGTCGGGACAGGGATGGACTGAAGCTTTCTTT.